The next 6 T cell receptor beta chains were all read from a single sample in a study of cytomegalovirus exposure and HLA in healthy donors. Amplification used 60 Vbeta primers and 13 Jbeta primers. Produced via immunoSEQ multiplex PCR; TCRdb's table is partial and in-frame only. The sample shows more than 85,000 clones, about three quarters of them seen only once. The sequenced sample was PBMCs. Every receptor here comes from a woman in her fifties or sixties in good health and CMV-seropositive.

The chain recombines TRBV7-3 with TRBJ2-1; TRBD2 matches at 9 bases. Germline values: CDR1 SGHTA, CDR2 FQGTGA. The length of the CDR3 is 18 residues. The junction had 17 bases not matched to a gene; V was cut back by 3 bases and J by 8 bases. CDR3 sequence (DNA): TGTGCCAGCAGCTTGACCCCGGAGCAGGCGGGAGGGCCGTATGAGCAGTTCTTC. Encoded protein: CASSLTPEQAGGPYEQFF.

This sequence joins TRBV28 and TRBJ2-1; 7 bases fit TRBD2. The CDR3 totals 15 residues. The germline V gene has CDR1 MDHEN and CDR2 SYDVKM. V was pared by 5 bases and J by 8 bases, with 12 bases of the junction left unmatched. The CDR3 coding sequence is TGTGCCAGCAGTCTACCCCTGACTAGCTCCCATGAGCAGTTCTTC. Translating it yields CASSLPLTSSHEQFF.

The chain combines TRBV19 with TRBJ1-1; maybe TRBD1 (5 bases). Germline V lookup: CDR1 LNHDA, CDR2 SQIVND (reference sequence). V lost 5 bases to trimming and J lost 10 bases, with 20 bases between them. CDR3 length: 14 residues. As DNA, the CDR3 is TGTGCCAGTAGTCCCCTGGATAGGCGCGGGGGAGCTTTCTTT. Amino acids: CASSPLDRRGGAFF. Combining the CDR3 with reference TRBV19 and TRBJ1-1 gives the whole variable domain DGGITQSPKYLFRKEGQNVTLSCEQNLNHDAMYWYRQDPGQGLRLIYYSQIVNDFQKGDIAEGYSVSREKKESFPLTVTSAQKNPTAFYLCASSPLDRRGGAFFGQGTRLTVV.

The chain uses TRBV19 and TRBJ2-7, with 10 bases fitting TRBD2. Germline lookup yields CDR1 LNHDA and CDR2 SQIVND (reference sequence). This CDR3 region has 13 residues. With 10 bases clipped from V and 3 bases from J, the junction kept 6 bases outside the gene matches. The DNA of the CDR3 is TGTGCCACTTCCGGGACTAGCGACTACGAGCAGTACTTC. It translates to CATSGTSDYEQYF.

V is TRBV18 and J is TRBJ1-2; D remains unclear. The V gene lost 2 bases and the J gene lost 0 bases, with 7 bases spanning the gap. This CDR3 is 14 amino acids long. Germline CDR1 KGHSH, CDR2 LQKENI. CDR3 loop: CASSPYHSNYGYTF. The CDR3 DNA reads TGTGCCAGCTCACCATATCACTCTAACTATGGCTACACCTTC.

The chain recombines TRBV28 with TRBJ2-7; D is possibly TRBD1 (6 bases). The germline gives CDR1 MDHEN, CDR2 SYDVKM. The CDR3 consists of 14 residues. V lost 4 bases, J lost 6 bases, and 16 bases lay in between. The chain's CDR3 is CASSSSDSRGEQYF. The CDR3 DNA is TGTGCCAGCAGTTCCTCGGACAGCCGCGGCGAGCAGTACTTC.